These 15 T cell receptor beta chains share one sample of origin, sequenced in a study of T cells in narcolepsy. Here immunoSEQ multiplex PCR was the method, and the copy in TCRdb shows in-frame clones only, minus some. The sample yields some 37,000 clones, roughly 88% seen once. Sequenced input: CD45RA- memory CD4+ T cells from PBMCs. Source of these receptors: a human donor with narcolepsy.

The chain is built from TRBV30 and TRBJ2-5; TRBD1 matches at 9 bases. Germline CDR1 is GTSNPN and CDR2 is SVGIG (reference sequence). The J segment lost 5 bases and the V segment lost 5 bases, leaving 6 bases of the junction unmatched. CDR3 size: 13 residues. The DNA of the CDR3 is TGTGCCTGGGGTACAGGGGGCAGGGAGACCCAGTACTTC. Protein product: CAWGTGGRETQYF.

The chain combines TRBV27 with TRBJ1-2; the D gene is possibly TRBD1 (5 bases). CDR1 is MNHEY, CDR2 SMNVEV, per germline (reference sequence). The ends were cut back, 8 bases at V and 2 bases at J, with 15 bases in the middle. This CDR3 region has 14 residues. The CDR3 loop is CASAAGRVNYGYTF. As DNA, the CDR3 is TGTGCCAGCGCTGCCGGCAGGGTCAACTATGGCTACACCTTC.

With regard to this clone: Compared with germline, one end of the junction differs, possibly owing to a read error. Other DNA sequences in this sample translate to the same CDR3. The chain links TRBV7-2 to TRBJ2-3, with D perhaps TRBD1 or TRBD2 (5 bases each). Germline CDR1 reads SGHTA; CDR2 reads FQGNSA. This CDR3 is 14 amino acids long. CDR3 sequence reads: CASVRDRSADTQYF. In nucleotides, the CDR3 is TGCGCCAGCGTTAGGGACCGCTCCGCAGATACGCAGTATTTT.

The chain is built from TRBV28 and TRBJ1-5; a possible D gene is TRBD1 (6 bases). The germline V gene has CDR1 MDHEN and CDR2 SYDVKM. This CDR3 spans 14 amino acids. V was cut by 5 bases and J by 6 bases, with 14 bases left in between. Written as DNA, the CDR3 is TGTGCCAGCAGTCAGGTCGGGGGGCTTCAGCCCCAGCATTTT. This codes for CASSQVGGLQPQHF.

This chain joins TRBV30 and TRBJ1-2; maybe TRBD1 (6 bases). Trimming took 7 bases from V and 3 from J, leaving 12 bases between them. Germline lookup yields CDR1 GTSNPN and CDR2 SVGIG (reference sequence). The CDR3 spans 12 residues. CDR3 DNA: TGTGCCTTTAGGGGGATTGACTATGGCTACACCTTC. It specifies CAFRGIDYGYTF.

The DNA for the CDR3 is TGTGCCAGCAGCTTGGTCGGGACAGGGCTAGAGTTTTTT. It is translated as CASSLVGTGLEFF. The V gene is TRBV5-5, the J gene TRBJ2-2, with 9 nucleotides matching TRBD1. CDR1 is SGHKS, CDR2 YYEKEE, per germline (reference sequence). The trim removed 0 bases at V and 16 bases at J, leaving 7 bases unmatched. There are 13 residues in the CDR3.

CDR3 DNA: TGTGCCAGCTCCCCGGGCAGGGCTTCCAATGAGCAGTTCTTC. Protein: CASSPGRASNEQFF. The gene calls are TRBV7-7 and TRBJ2-1, with TRBD1 as a possible D gene (5 bases). This CDR3 is 14 amino acids long. The germline V gene encodes CDR1 SSHAT and CDR2 FNYEAQ (reference sequence). V shed 8 bases and J shed 6 bases, with 17 bases lying between them.

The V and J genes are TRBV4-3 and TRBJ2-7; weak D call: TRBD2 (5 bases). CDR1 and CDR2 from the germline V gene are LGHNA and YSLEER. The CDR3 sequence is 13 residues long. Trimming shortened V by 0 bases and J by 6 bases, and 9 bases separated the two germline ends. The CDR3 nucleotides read TGCGCCAGCAGCCAAGATATCGGAGGCGAGCAGTACTTC. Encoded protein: CASSQDIGGEQYF.

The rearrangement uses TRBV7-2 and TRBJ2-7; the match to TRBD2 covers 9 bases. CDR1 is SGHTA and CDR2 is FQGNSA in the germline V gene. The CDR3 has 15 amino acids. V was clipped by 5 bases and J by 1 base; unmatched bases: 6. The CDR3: CASSRGTSGSYEQYF. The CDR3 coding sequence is TGTGCCAGCAGCCGTGGAACTAGCGGGTCCTACGAGCAGTACTTC.

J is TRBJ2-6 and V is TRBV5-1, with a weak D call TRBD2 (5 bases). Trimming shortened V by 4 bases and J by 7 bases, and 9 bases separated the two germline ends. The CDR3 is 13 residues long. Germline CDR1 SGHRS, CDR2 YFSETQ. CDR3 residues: CASSPEGANVLTF. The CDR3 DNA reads TGCGCCAGCAGCCCCGAGGGAGCCAACGTCCTGACTTTC.

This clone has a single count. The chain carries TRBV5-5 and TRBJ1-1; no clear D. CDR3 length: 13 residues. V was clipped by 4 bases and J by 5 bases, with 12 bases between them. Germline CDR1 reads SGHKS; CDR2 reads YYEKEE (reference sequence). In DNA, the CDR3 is TGTGCCAGCAGCCTGACCGGGAAGACTGAAGCTTTCTTT. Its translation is CASSLTGKTEAFF.

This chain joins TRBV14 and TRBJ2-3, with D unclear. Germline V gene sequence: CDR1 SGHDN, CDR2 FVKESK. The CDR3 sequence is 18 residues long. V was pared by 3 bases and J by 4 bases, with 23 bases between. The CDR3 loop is CASSQKAGGTLQPDTQYF. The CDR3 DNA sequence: TGTGCCAGCAGCCAGAAGGCAGGCGGTACGCTCCAACCAGATACGCAGTATTTT.

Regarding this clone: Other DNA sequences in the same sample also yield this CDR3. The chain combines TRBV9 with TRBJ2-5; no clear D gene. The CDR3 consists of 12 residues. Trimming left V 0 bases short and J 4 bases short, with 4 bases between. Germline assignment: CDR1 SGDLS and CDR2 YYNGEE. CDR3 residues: CASSVAGETQYF. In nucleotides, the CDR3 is TGTGCCAGCAGCGTAGCGGGAGAGACCCAGTACTTC.

The DNA of the CDR3 is TGTGCCAGCAGCTCCCTATACGAGCAGTACTTC. As protein: CASSSLYEQYF. V gene TRBV11-2 combines with J gene TRBJ2-7; D uncertain. V lost 4 bases to trimming and J lost 4 bases, with 5 bases between them. This CDR3 has 11 amino acids. Per germline, CDR1 SGHAT and CDR2 FQNNGV. Together with reference TRBV11-2 and TRBJ2-7, the CDR3 gives the full variable domain: EAGVAQSPRYKIIEKRQSVAFWCNPISGHATLYWYQQILGQGPKLLIQFQNNGVVDDSQLPKDRFSAERLKGVDSTLKIQPAKLEDSAVYLCASSSLYEQYFGPGTRLTVT.

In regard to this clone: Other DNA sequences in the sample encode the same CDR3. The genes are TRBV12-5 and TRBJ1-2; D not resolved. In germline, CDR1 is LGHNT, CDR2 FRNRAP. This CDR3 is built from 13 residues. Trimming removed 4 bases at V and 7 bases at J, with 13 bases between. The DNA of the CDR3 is TGTGCTAGTGGTTCCGTTTTAGTAGGTGGCTACACCTTC. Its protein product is CASGSVLVGGYTF.